This T cell receptor (beta chain) came from a study (dated by TCRdb to between 2011 and 2013). This clonotype was recorded many times. Its target antigen remains unknown. The record has no base qualities; no much larger clone is one base away. The sequencer was an Illumina Genome Analyzer IIx. Using fastp trimming at Q25 and MiXCR clonotype assembly, TCRdb reanalyzed the public sequencing data and kept in-frame beta chains. A single entry per CDR3 protein holds the most common genes and DNA from its merged rows. The sample table shows roughly 6,400 distinct CDR3 sequences, and 30% to 35% are seen once. The leading ten clones occupy 22% of the sample. The CDR3 starts with the cysteine, ends with the phenylalanine, and has 15 residues. Only CDR3 DNA remains: 45 bases, in frame from the first base. From a lookup of the germline V gene, CDR1 and CDR2 are SQVTM and ANQGSEA. V is pruned by 3 bases and J by 6 bases, leaving 10 bases of the junction without a gene match.

The sequence was collected from a human donor. The receptor chain draws on TRBV29-1 and TRBJ2-7, and TRBD1 aligns with 11 junction nucleotides. The specimen was blood. The CDR3 protein sequence reads: CSVEDTGTGGGEQYF. The nucleotide sequence is TGCAGCGTTGAGGATACCGGGACAGGGGGGGGCGAGCAGTACTTC.